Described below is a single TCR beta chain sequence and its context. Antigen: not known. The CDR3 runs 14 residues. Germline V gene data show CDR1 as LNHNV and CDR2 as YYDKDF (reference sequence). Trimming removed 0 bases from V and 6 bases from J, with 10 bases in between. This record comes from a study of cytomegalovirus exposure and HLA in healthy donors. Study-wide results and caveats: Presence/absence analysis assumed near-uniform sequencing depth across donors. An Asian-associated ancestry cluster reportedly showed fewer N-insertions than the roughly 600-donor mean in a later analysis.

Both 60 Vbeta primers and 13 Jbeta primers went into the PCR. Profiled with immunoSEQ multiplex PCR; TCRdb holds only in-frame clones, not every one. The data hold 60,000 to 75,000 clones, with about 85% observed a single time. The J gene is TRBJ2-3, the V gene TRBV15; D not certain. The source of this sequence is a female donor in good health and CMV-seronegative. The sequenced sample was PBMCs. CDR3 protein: CATSRDPTPDTQYF. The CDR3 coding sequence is TGTGCCACCAGCAGAGACCCGACACCGGATACGCAGTATTTT.